The clone carrying this T cell receptor beta chain was seen a handful of times. Germline V lookup: CDR1 SGDLS, CDR2 YYNGEE. This CDR3 contains 13 residues. The ends were cut back, 0 bases at V and 4 bases at J, with 5 bases in the middle. TCRdb re-called the 5' RACE reads through MiXCR, storing one row per CDR3 protein. This sample carries roughly 510,000 distinct CDR3 sequences, 17% of them seen once, and the ten largest clones take roughly 7.8%. The data stem from a study of T-cell memory formation after mild COVID-19. Sequencing was performed on PBMCs or a T cell subset sorted from them (not recorded which). This rearrangement joins TRBV9 to TRBJ2-1; no reliable D call. This TCR was sampled from an adult woman who had mild COVID-19 (a few samples of this study predate the infection). Cell type and time point are not known. The CDR3 loop reads CASSVVDYNEQFF. The CDR3 DNA sequence: TGTGCCAGCAGCGTAGTTGATTACAATGAGCAGTTCTTC.